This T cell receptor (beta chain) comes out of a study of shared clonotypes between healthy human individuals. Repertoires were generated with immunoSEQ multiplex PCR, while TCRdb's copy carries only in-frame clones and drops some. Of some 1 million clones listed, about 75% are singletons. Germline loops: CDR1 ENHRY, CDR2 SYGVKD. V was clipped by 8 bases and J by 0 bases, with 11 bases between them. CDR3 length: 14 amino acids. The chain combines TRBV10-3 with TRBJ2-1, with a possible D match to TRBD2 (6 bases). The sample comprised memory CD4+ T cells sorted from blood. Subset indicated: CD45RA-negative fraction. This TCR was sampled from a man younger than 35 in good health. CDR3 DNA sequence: TGTGCCATCGGGGGGAGCAGCTCCTACAATGAGCAGTTCTTC. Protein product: CAIGGSSSYNEQFF.